This T cell receptor (beta chain) was observed in a study of blood T cell repertoires in COVID-19. J lost 8 bases, V lost 1 base, and 13 bases had no gene match. This CDR3 has 18 amino acids. Germline CDR1 MDHEN, CDR2 SYDVKM. Clones were sequenced by immunoSEQ multiplex PCR, and TCRdb holds only the in-frame ones, with some missing. The table shows some 180,000 clones, with around 83% occurring only once. The chain has TRBV28 and TRBJ1-4; TRBD1 agrees at 10 bases. This TCR derives from a woman aged 70 to 79 who had recovered from COVID-19. Sequencing was done on a sample of peripheral blood. The CDR3 sequence: CASSLSRDRGSLMEKLFF. In DNA, the CDR3 is TGTGCCAGCAGTTTATCCCGGGACAGGGGATCCCTCATGGAAAAACTGTTTTTT. Variable domain in full (rest from reference TRBV28 and TRBJ1-4): DVKVTQSSRYLVKRTGEKVFLECVQDMDHENMFWYRQDPGLGLRLIYFSYDVKMKEKGDIPEGYSVSREKKERFSLILESASTNQTSMYLCASSLSRDRGSLMEKLFFGSGTQLSVL.